This T cell receptor beta chain was identified during a study of T cell changes during pregnancy in multiple sclerosis (dated 2019 in TCRdb). Looking at the study overall: The study examined how the T cell repertoire changed over the course of pregnancy in women with multiple sclerosis.

Cut back by 1 base and 8 bases, the V and J ends lie 12 bases apart. Measured from the cysteine to the phenylalanine, the CDR3 is 13 residues long. Only the CDR3 DNA stays, 39 bases, in frame from base 1. The germline V gene encodes CDR1 SGHNT and CDR2 YYREEE (reference sequence). Comment on this clone: Its specific antigen is unknown. No much larger clone is present one base from it, and per-base qualities are unavailable.

Library generation was performed with the immunoSEQ multiplex PCR assay. Held by TCRdb, this immuneACCESS table contains in-frame sequences only and omits some clones. Under half of the omission traces to an unresolved V gene where checked; the cause of the rest is unknown. For this sample there are roughly 70,000 clones; 85% to 95% appear just once. The top ten clonotypes cover less than 2.5% of the sample. This specimen was peripheral blood, taken before pregnancy. The V and J segments used are TRBV5-4 and TRBJ1-2; a weak D assignment points to TRBD1 (5 bases agree). The origin of this receptor is a female donor with multiple sclerosis, enrolled in a pregnancy study. The DNA sequence is given as TGTGCCAGCAGCTTGCTTTTGGACACAGGCTACACCTTC. Protein translation: CASSLLLDTGYTF.